This T cell receptor beta chain derives from a study of shared clonotypes between healthy human individuals. General observations from the study: Rarefaction analysis demonstrated incomplete sorted-subset sequencing notwithstanding large depth.

Adults of Caucasian background living in Nashville, Tennessee made up all donors. The germline V gene encodes CDR1 MNHNS and CDR2 SASEGT. The CDR3 has 15 residues. With V trimmed by 5 bases and J by 3 bases, 5 bases remained unmatched. TCRdb's copy holds only in-frame clones and misses some; the assay was immunoSEQ multiplex PCR. There are about 2.4 million clones in the sample; around 94% occur only once, and under 0.15% lies in the top ten. On this clone itself: The antigen is undetermined.

V and J are TRBV6-1 and TRBJ2-2, with 8 bases aligning to TRBD1. The sequenced sample consisted of naive CD4+ T cells sorted from blood. As for subset: CD45RA+ positively selected. The TCR was taken from a man aged 18-30 years in good health. The CDR3 sequence is CASSNQGADTGELFF. Written as DNA, the CDR3 is TGTGCCAGCAGTAATCAGGGGGCGGACACCGGGGAGCTGTTTTTT.